Each of the 27 T cell receptor beta chains below was sequenced from the same sample in a study of breast tumors, draining lymph nodes, adjacent tissues. TCRdb independently ran MiXCR on the multiplex PCR reads; one entry per CDR3 protein. The table lists about 21,000 distinct CDR3 sequences, roughly 40% of them singletons, with roughly a quarter in the top ten. Sequencing was carried out using breast tumor tissue. These receptor sequences come from a female donor with breast cancer. Some clones in this sample may be carry-over from other donors' samples.

Concerning this clonotype: This clone may be a read error of a much larger clone one base away. This chain links TRBV10-3 with TRBJ1-6, with D unclear. CDR1 and CDR2 (germline): ENHRY, SYGVKD. The CDR3 sequence is 14 residues long. Trimming removed 6 bases at V and 7 bases at J, with 13 bases between. The CDR3 protein is CAIRGDPANSPLHF. CDR3 sequence (DNA): TGTGCCATCAGGGGCGACCCTGCAAATTCACCCCTCCACTTT.

This clonotype was detected ten times or more. The V call is TRBV12-3 or TRBV12-4, the J call TRBJ2-1; D gene unclear. V was trimmed by 2 bases and J by 2 bases, leaving 10 bases between them. This CDR3 contains 15 residues. The CDR3 sequence: CASSLNGSPYNEQFF. CDR3 nucleotides: TGTGCCAGCAGTTTAAACGGGTCTCCCTACAATGAGCAGTTCTTC.

Here the CDR3 reads CSARDQTGTYEQYF. The CDR3 DNA reads TGCAGTGCTAGAGATCAGACAGGAACCTACGAGCAGTACTTC. The chain links TRBV20-1 to TRBJ2-7; perhaps TRBD1 as D (6 bases). The germline V and J ends were trimmed by 0 bases and 2 bases, with 11 bases remaining between them. Germline V gives CDR1 DFQATT, CDR2 SNEGSKA (reference sequence). The CDR3 consists of 14 residues.

The chain carries TRBV3-1 and TRBJ1-2; D is undetermined. Per the germline V gene, CDR1 is LGHDT and CDR2 is YNNKEL (reference sequence). V lost 1 base, J lost 0 bases, and 9 bases lay in between. The length of the CDR3 is 15 residues. This CDR3 reads CASSQAGQANYGYTF. CDR3 coding DNA: TGTGCCAGCAGCCAAGCAGGCCAAGCTAACTATGGCTACACCTTC. Full variable domain (outside the CDR3, taken from reference TRBV3-1 and TRBJ1-2): DTAVSQTPKYLVTQMGNDKSIKCEQNLGHDTMYWYKQDSKKFLKIMFSYNNKELIINETVPNRFSPKSPDKAHLNLHINSLELGDSAVYFCASSQAGQANYGYTFGSGTRLTVV.

The rearrangement links TRBV5-4 to TRBJ1-2; maybe TRBD1 (5 bases). The CDR3 covers 16 residues. CDR1 is SGHNT, CDR2 YYREEE, per germline (reference sequence). V dropped 2 bases and J dropped 0 bases, with 14 bases sitting between them. CDR3 in amino acids: CASSLGAGSSNYGYTF. Here the CDR3 DNA reads TGTGCCAGCAGCTTAGGGGCGGGATCATCTAACTATGGCTACACCTTC.

This chain connects TRBV19 to TRBJ1-2; 7 bases are a match to TRBD1. The CDR3 is made up of 14 amino acids. V shed 4 bases, J shed 8 bases, and the junction held 10 bases outside the gene matches. Germline assignment: CDR1 LNHDA and CDR2 SQIVND (reference sequence). CDR3 region: CASSTRDSAGGYTF. The CDR3 nucleotides read TGTGCCAGTAGTACCCGGGACAGCGCAGGAGGCTACACCTTC.

The chain carries TRBV11-3 and TRBJ2-3; TRBD2 matches 9 bases. This CDR3 spans 15 amino acids. The trim removed 1 base at V and 4 bases at J, leaving 3 bases unmatched. Germline V gene sequence: CDR1 SGHNT, CDR2 YENEEA. The CDR3 sequence: CASSLVAGEADTQYF. Here the CDR3 DNA reads TGTGCCAGCAGCTTAGTAGCGGGAGAGGCAGATACGCAGTATTTT.

Many counts were recorded for this clonotype. The genes are TRBV20-1 and TRBJ1-5; no definite D call. Germline V lookup: CDR1 DFQATT, CDR2 SNEGSKA (reference sequence). The CDR3 contains 16 residues. The V end lost 5 bases, the J end lost 2 bases, and 19 bases lay between the germline ends. The CDR3 DNA sequence: TGCAGTGCTCGAAGCGCGGCGCCCTTGGGCAATCAGCCCCAGCATTTT. It encodes CSARSAAPLGNQPQHF.

This rearrangement joins TRBV7-9 to TRBJ1-5; 8 bases line up with TRBD1. This CDR3 contains 15 residues. Germline lookup yields CDR1 SEHNR and CDR2 FQNEAQ (reference sequence). With V trimmed by 4 bases and J by 2 bases, 4 bases remained unmatched. The CDR3 loop is CASSSAGGGNQPQHF. The CDR3 DNA reads as TGTGCCAGCAGCTCAGCAGGGGGCGGCAATCAGCCCCAGCATTTT.

This clonotype showed up many times. The genes are TRBV5-5 and TRBJ1-4; 7 bases agree with TRBD1. The ends lost 2 bases at V and 9 bases at J; junction bases unmatched: 7. The germline CDR1 and CDR2 sequences are SGHKS and YYEKEE (reference sequence). The CDR3 is made up of 14 amino acids. DNA for the CDR3: TGTGCCAGCAGCTTAATAGGGGGCGCACAAAAACTGTTTTTT. Its protein is CASSLIGGAQKLFF. The whole variable domain, remainder taken from reference TRBV5-5 and TRBJ1-4, is DAGVTQSPTHLIKTRGQQVTLRCSPISGHKSVSWYQQVLGQGPQFIFQYYEKEERGRGNFPDRFSARQFPNYSSELNVNALLLGDSALYLCASSLIGGAQKLFFGSGTQLSVL.

This clonotype is medium-sized within its sample. The chain uses TRBV30 and TRBJ2-6, with D maybe TRBD2 (6 bases). V lost 0 bases, J lost 2 bases, and 8 bases lay in between. Germline loops: CDR1 GTSNPN, CDR2 SVGIG (reference sequence). The CDR3 covers 15 residues. The DNA of the CDR3 is TGTGCCTGGAGTGTCCCGGGGGCTGGGGCCAACGTCCTGACTTTC. This translates into CAWSVPGAGANVLTF. The whole variable domain, remainder taken from reference TRBV30 and TRBJ2-6, is SQTIHQWPATLVQPVGSPLSLECTVEGTSNPNLYWYRQAAGRGLQLLFYSVGIGQISSEVPQNLSASRPQDRQFILSSKKLLLSDSGFYLCAWSVPGAGANVLTFGAGSRLTVL.

V usage is TRBV5-1 and J usage is TRBJ1-4; D perhaps matches TRBD1 (5 bases). Trimming removed 4 bases from V and 2 bases from J, with 9 bases in between. Germline lookup yields CDR1 SGHRS and CDR2 YFSETQ. The CDR3 extends over 14 amino acids. The CDR3 reads CASSQGATNEKLFF. Here the CDR3 DNA reads TGCGCCAGCAGCCAGGGAGCGACTAATGAAAAACTGTTTTTT.

Remarks on this clonotype: A junction end diverges from the germline sequence, so it may reflect a read error. V gene TRBV7-3 combines with J gene TRBJ1-6; maybe TRBD1 (6 bases). CDR3 size: 17 residues. CDR1 and CDR2 from the germline V gene are SGHTA and FQGTGA. DNA of the CDR3: TGTGCTAGCAGCTTTCAAGACCAGTTGGGGGCGAGGTCACCCCTCCACTTT. Translated: CASSFQDQLGARSPLHF.

V gene TRBV7-3 combines with J gene TRBJ2-1; no clear D. V shed 5 bases and J shed 7 bases, with 21 bases lying between them. The V gene's germline CDR1 is SGHTA and CDR2 FQGTGA. The CDR3 has 16 residues. CDR3 sequence: CASSPDTQVARNEQFF. CDR3 nucleotide sequence: TGTGCCAGCAGCCCGGATACTCAGGTGGCGCGGAATGAGCAGTTCTTC.

This clonotype was found many times. The CDR3 sequence: CASSVGFTADTQYF. The CDR3 DNA sequence: TGTGCCAGCAGCGTAGGTTTTACAGCAGATACGCAGTATTTT. The J gene is TRBJ2-3, the V gene TRBV9, with no clear D. Trimming left V 0 bases short and J 4 bases short, with 9 bases between. The CDR3 runs to 14 residues. CDR1 SGDLS and CDR2 YYNGEE come from the germline V gene.

In its sample, this clonotype was seen many times. The chain has TRBV30 and TRBJ2-7; D is tentatively TRBD1 or TRBD2 (6 bases each). There are 14 residues in the CDR3. CDR1 and CDR2 from the germline V gene are GTSNPN and SVGIG (reference sequence). Between the trimmed V and J ends, which lost 0 bases and 5 bases, there was a span of 14 bases. The CDR3 nucleotides are TGTGCCTGGAGTGTACTTTGGGGGGCTCACGAGCAGTACTTC. As protein: CAWSVLWGAHEQYF.

The sample holds one count of this clonotype. This chain links TRBV7-3 with TRBJ1-6, with D unresolved. The CDR3 totals 17 residues. Deletions cut 6 bases from V and 1 base from J, with 16 bases between. Germline values: CDR1 SGHTA, CDR2 FQGTGA. DNA of the CDR3: TGTGCCAGCAGACATGCTTCGGACGGGTCCTATAATTCACCCCTCCACTTT. It encodes CASRHASDGSYNSPLHF.

V and J are TRBV7-8 and TRBJ1-5; the D is unclear. Trimming left V 2 bases short and J 10 bases short, with 12 bases between. The germline CDR1 and CDR2 sequences are SGHVS and FQNEAQ. This CDR3 has 13 amino acids. The CDR3 spells CASSLTDGYPQHF. As DNA, the CDR3 is TGTGCCAGCAGCTTAACGGACGGATACCCCCAGCATTTT.

This clonotype appeared many times. This chain's CDR3 is CASSSIQNTGELFF. Written as DNA, the CDR3 is TGTGCCAGCTCATCCATTCAGAACACCGGGGAGCTGTTTTTT. The chain joins TRBV18 to TRBJ2-2, with unresolved D. Trimming cost V 5 bases and J 1 base, with 8 bases left between them. Germline V gene sequence: CDR1 KGHSH, CDR2 LQKENI. This CDR3 is 14 amino acids long.

The chain is built from TRBV27 and TRBJ1-2, with D possibly being TRBD1 (6 bases). CDR1 is MNHEY, CDR2 SMNVEV, per germline (reference sequence). There are 14 residues in the CDR3. V lost 3 bases and J lost 6, with 14 bases in between. For the CDR3, the DNA is TGTGCCAGCAGTTTCTTGGACAGTCACGATGGCTACACCTTC. It codes for CASSFLDSHDGYTF.

CDR3 DNA sequence: TGCGCCAGCAGCTCACGGCAGCCGGCCACCGGGGAGCTGTTTTTT. Translation: CASSSRQPATGELFF. J is TRBJ2-2 and V is TRBV5-1; no clear D. The ends were cut back, 3 bases at V and 4 bases at J, with 13 bases in the middle. CDR3 size: 15 residues. Germline CDR1 and CDR2: SGHRS and YFSETQ.

The rearrangement uses TRBV20-1 and TRBJ1-4, with 9 nucleotides matching TRBD1. This CDR3 comprises 14 residues. CDR1 DFQATT and CDR2 SNEGSKA come from the germline V gene (reference sequence). J lost 7 bases, V lost 5 bases, and 8 bases had no gene match. In DNA form, the CDR3 reads TGCAGTGCTGGACACAGGGGGCGGAGTGAAAAACTGTTTTTT. It is translated as CSAGHRGRSEKLFF.

This clonotype was observed at least ten times. This chain joins TRBV30 and TRBJ2-7; D uncertain. The CDR3 covers 11 residues. Germline V gene data show CDR1 as GTSNPN and CDR2 as SVGIG (reference sequence). V was pared by 5 bases and J by 2 bases, with 7 bases between. CDR3 nucleotide sequence: TGTGCCTGGTACACAGCCTACGAGCAGTACTTC. Translation: CAWYTAYEQYF.

At least ten counts were recorded for this clonotype. This rearrangement joins TRBV7-9 to TRBJ2-2; 7 bases fit TRBD2. After removal of 3 bases from V and 10 bases from J, the junction contained 11 bases not matched to a gene. CDR1 and CDR2 from the germline V gene are SEHNR and FQNEAQ (reference sequence). The CDR3 covers 15 residues. For the CDR3, the DNA is TGTGCCAGCAGCTTCTCCGCGAGCGGGACGACGGAGCTGTTTTTT. Its translation is CASSFSASGTTELFF.

This sequence joins TRBV2 and TRBJ2-3, with 13 bases aligning to TRBD2. The length of the CDR3 is 16 residues. The V gene end was trimmed by 6 bases and the J gene end by 6 bases; junction bases not matched to a gene: 9. In germline, CDR1 is SNHLY, CDR2 FYNNEI. The CDR3 reads CASRGKLAGGRDTQYF. The CDR3 region has the DNA TGTGCCAGCAGGGGTAAACTAGCGGGAGGGCGTGATACGCAGTATTTT.

This clonotype was picked up a small number of times. The genes are TRBV7-2 and TRBJ2-3; TRBD1 is a possible D gene (5 bases). The V end lost 5 bases, the J end lost 3 bases, and 9 bases lay between the germline ends. The CDR3 spans 13 residues. Germline CDR1 and CDR2: SGHTA and FQGNSA. The CDR3 protein is CASSTQVTDTQYF. DNA for the CDR3: TGTGCCAGCAGCACACAGGTTACAGATACGCAGTATTTT.

In this sample, this clonotype turned up many times. The chain combines TRBV29-1 with TRBJ1-2; D is uncertain. Germline values: CDR1 SQVTM, CDR2 ANQGSEA. The CDR3 has 11 residues. V was trimmed by 4 bases and J by 8 bases, leaving 11 bases between them. CDR3 nucleotides: TGCAGCGTTGCAGGAATCGAAGGCTACACCTTC. Its translation: CSVAGIEGYTF.